The present T cell receptor (beta chain) was sequenced within a study of regulatory T cells in long-lasting Graves disease. Overall study results and limits: Accuracy was possibly reduced by small sample size.

The CDR3 runs 14 residues. Trimming removed 7 bases at V and 6 bases at J, with 13 bases between. This clonotype was seen ten or more times. No antigen is known for it. HTBI primers from iRepertoire and Arm-PCR of CDR3 regions yielded the TCR beta libraries. Original methodology: Analysis of the samples identified roughly 62 TRBV and 14 TRBJ segments. TCRdb reanalysed the multiplex PCR reads using MiXCR and keeps one entry per CDR3 protein. TCRdb's processing, not the authors', yielded these V and J calls. The sample lists roughly 350,000 distinct CDR3 sequences, around 15% occurring once. As to time point: newly diagnosed GD, antithyroid drugs for less than 3 months. Extracted PBMC RNA gave rise to the TCR library. These same data were also listed under a study on T cells in Graves' hyperthyroidism and ophthalmopathy. Turning to that study: First-round RT-PCR targeting the TCR CDR3 was performed with the HTBI primer set.

The sequencing here drew on peripheral blood mononuclear cells (PBMCs), taken at new diagnosis, from a patient treated with antithyroid drugs. The rearrangement links TRBV12-3 or TRBV12-4 to TRBJ1-6; D is ambiguous. The receptor's source is a woman younger than 35 with Graves disease. Here the CDR3 DNA reads TGTGCCAGCACACCTCATCTGGCTAATTCACCCCTCCACTTT. Translation gives CASTPHLANSPLHF.